Included here is one TCR beta chain sequence, with context. The target antigen is unknown. This specimen belongs to a study of beta chain features in type 1 diabetes. Regarding the study as a whole: All four CD4+ subsets from Type 1 diabetes patients carried moderately but significantly shorter TCRB CDR3s.

The V and J ends lost 3 bases and 5 bases, in that order; junction bases with no gene match: 8. The germline CDR1 and CDR2 sequences are SGHNT and YYREEE (reference sequence). The CDR3 has 14 amino acids. All of the isolated RNA was reverse transcribed, so expressed TCRB transcripts were sequenced. Assay used: immunoSEQ multiplex PCR; TCRdb lists only in-frame clones, some missing. The table lists tens of thousands of clones, under 75% of them singletons. Source material: stem cell memory CD4+ T cells from blood. The genes are TRBV5-4 and TRBJ2-7; 7 nucleotides line up with TRBD2. The TCR originated in a man younger than 35 with type 1 diabetes. Here the CDR3 DNA reads TGTGCCAGCAGCTCTGTCGTGCTAGCGGACGAGCAGTACTTC. Translated, it gives CASSSVVLADEQYF.